This T cell receptor (beta chain) came from a study of T cells after yellow fever vaccination. Study results and limitations: Abundant bulk-derived clonotypes could contaminate FACS-sorted repertoires.

As regards this clonotype: Antigen unknown.

Each CDR3 protein gets one entry after TCRdb re-called the 5' RACE reads with MiXCR. The top ten hold over 0.65% of the sample, which has under 250,000 distinct CDR3 sequences, 6.9% seen once. Between the trimmed V and J ends, which lost 7 bases and 8 bases, there was a span of 13 bases. The CDR3 contains 12 residues. Germline V CDR1 and CDR2: KGHSH, LQKENI. This TCR was sampled from a man in his thirties or forties who received the YFV17D yellow fever vaccine. Sequencing was performed on CD4+ T cells sorted from PBMCs, taken 15 days after the yellow fever booster vaccination. The chain carries TRBV18 and TRBJ2-3, with D possibly TRBD2 on 5 matching bases. This CDR3 reads CASFPRRGTQYF. The DNA of the CDR3 is TGTGCCAGCTTCCCCCGCCGGGGTACGCAGTATTTT.